These T cell receptor beta chains were read from a single sample in a study of identical twins. TCRdb fed the 5' RACE reads into MiXCR, producing one record per CDR3 protein. The sample lists 450,000 or so distinct CDR3 sequences; approximately 15% were seen once. These sequences were also reported in another study, on yellow fever vaccine responses in identical twins.

The material sequenced was CD4+ T cells sorted from blood. Source of these receptors: a woman aged 18-29 years in good health. The CDR3 runs from the conserved cysteine through the conserved F or W. The D gene is left open where the match is weak. Expanded clones are given a class, and other clones once, few, many or no size at all.

d_call,v_call,j_call,clone_size,cdr3_nt,cdr3_aa
.,TRBV7-3,TRBJ2-1,.,TGTGCCAGCAGCTCCCTAGGGACTCCCAATGAGCAGTTCTTC,CASSSLGTPNEQFF
TRBD2,TRBV27,TRBJ2-1,few,TGTGCCAGCACACGGACTAGCGGGAGGGGTGAGCAGTTCTTC,CASTRTSGRGEQFF
TRBD2,TRBV12-3/TRBV12-4,TRBJ2-3,few,TGTGCCAGCACCTCAGGCGGTAGCGGGGGGGCCAGGGATACGCAGTATTTT,CASTSGGSGGARDTQYF
.,TRBV6-5,TRBJ2-1,.,TGTGCCAGCAGTTACCCCCAGAACAGTTATGAGCAGTTCTTC,CASSYPQNSYEQFF
.,TRBV14,TRBJ2-1,few,TGTGCCAGCAGCCAATCGCAGGGCCCTTACAATGAGCAGTTCTTC,CASSQSQGPYNEQFF
TRBD1,TRBV4-3,TRBJ1-2,many,TGCGCCAGCAGCCAAGGGACAGGGCTCGGTGGCTACACCTTC,CASSQGTGLGGYTF
TRBD1,TRBV12-3/TRBV12-4,TRBJ1-1,few,TGTGCCAGCACCAAGGGGGCCGGGGACACTGAAGCTTTCTTT,CASTKGAGDTEAFF
.,TRBV29-1,TRBJ1-1,.,TGCAGCGTTGAAATAGTGAACACTGAAGCTTTCTTT,CSVEIVNTEAFF
.,TRBV3-1,TRBJ1-6,many,TGTGCCAGCAGCCAACTGGGGGCTAATTCACCCCTCCACTTT,CASSQLGANSPLHF
.,TRBV20-1,TRBJ2-5,few,TGCAGTGCTCTGGGTGAGGAGACCCAGTACTTC,CSALGEETQYF
TRBD2,TRBV12-3/TRBV12-4,TRBJ2-1,.,TGTGCCAGCAGTTTAAGGGGGCGGACGACTAGCGGGAGTTTGGGGACCTACAATGAGCAGTTCTTC,CASSLRGRTTSGSLGTYNEQFF
TRBD2,TRBV3-1,TRBJ2-7,.,TGTGCCAGCAGCCTAAAGAGTCCGACTAGCGGGAGCGAGCAGTACTTC,CASSLKSPTSGSEQYF
.,TRBV18,TRBJ2-1,.,TGTGCCAGCTCACCCTCGTGGGGCATCTACAATGAGCAGTTCTTC,CASSPSWGIYNEQFF
TRBD2,TRBV3-1,TRBJ2-7,few,TGTGCCAGCAGCCAACTTTTCTTAGCGGGGGGCGCCTACGAGCAGTACTTC,CASSQLFLAGGAYEQYF
.,TRBV2,TRBJ2-2,.,TGTGCCAGCGGTTACACCGGGGAGCTGTTTTTT,CASGYTGELFF
TRBD1,TRBV14,TRBJ1-2,.,TGTGCCAGCAGCCTAACCAGGGGGCTGGACTATGGCTACACCTTC,CASSLTRGLDYGYTF
.,TRBV6-2/TRBV6-3,TRBJ2-7,.,TGTGCCAGCAGTAATCCGGGACCAATTGCAGAGCAGTACTTC,CASSNPGPIAEQYF
.,TRBV2,TRBJ2-2,few,TGTGCCAGCACCCCTGACACCGGGGAGCTGTTTTTT,CASTPDTGELFF
.,TRBV29-1,TRBJ2-2,many,TGCAGCGTTGATGCCGGGCCCAACACCGGGGAGCTGTTTTTT,CSVDAGPNTGELFF
.,TRBV6-2/TRBV6-3,TRBJ1-5,.,TGTGCCAGCAGTCAACCTGCGGGTTTTAGCAATCAGCCCCAGCATTTT,CASSQPAGFSNQPQHF
.,TRBV5-1,TRBJ1-6,many,TGCGCCAGCAGCAGAACCGGGACAAGAGATTCACCCCTCCACTTT,CASSRTGTRDSPLHF
.,TRBV20-1,TRBJ2-3,.,TGCAGTGGTCGGAAGTTCCCGGCAGATACGCAGTATTTT,CSGRKFPADTQYF
TRBD1,TRBV12-3/TRBV12-4,TRBJ2-5,few,TGTGCCAGCAGTTGGGACAGAGTAGAGACCCAGTACTTC,CASSWDRVETQYF
.,TRBV6-1,TRBJ1-1,.,TGTGCCAGCAATCGGCTGGACACTGAAGCTTTCTTT,CASNRLDTEAFF
TRBD2,TRBV15,TRBJ2-1,.,TGTGCCACCAGCAGAGAAACTAGCGGGAGAGACAATGAGCAGTTCTTC,CATSRETSGRDNEQFF
TRBD1,TRBV7-2,TRBJ2-3,.,TGTGCCAGCAGTCAAGGACAGGGGAACACAGATACGCAGTATTTT,CASSQGQGNTDTQYF
.,TRBV12-3/TRBV12-4,TRBJ2-2,many,TGTGCCAGCAGTTTGAGCGGCGGGGAGCTGTTTTTT,CASSLSGGELFF
TRBD1,TRBV15,TRBJ1-2,.,TGTGCCACCAGCAGATCACAGGGGGCGGATGGCTACACCTTC,CATSRSQGADGYTF
.,TRBV6-2/TRBV6-3,TRBJ2-2,.,TGTGCCAGCAGTGAGCAAAGGACTCCGGCTAACACCGGGGAGCTGTTTTTT,CASSEQRTPANTGELFF
TRBD1,TRBV7-8,TRBJ2-5,.,TGTGCCAGCAGCTTACCGACAGGGGGCGCAGAGACCCAGTACTTC,CASSLPTGGAETQYF
.,TRBV6-1,TRBJ2-3,.,TGTGCCAGCAGCATAGGAGGGGGCCGGGATACGCAGTATTTT,CASSIGGGRDTQYF
TRBD2,TRBV20-1,TRBJ2-5,.,TGCAGTGCCCCGTTGACTAGCGGGACGGGGACCCAGTACTTC,CSAPLTSGTGTQYF
TRBD1,TRBV10-3,TRBJ1-1,few,TGTGCCATCAAAATTGAGGGGGCCAGGAACACTGAAGCTTTCTTT,CAIKIEGARNTEAFF
TRBD2,TRBV11-1,TRBJ2-1,.,TGTGCCAGCAGCTTAGGGATGGGGACTAGCGGGACGAGCAATGAGCAGTTCTTC,CASSLGMGTSGTSNEQFF
.,TRBV12-3/TRBV12-4,TRBJ2-4,few,TGTGCCAGCAACGAAGGTCTCGTAAACATTCAGTACTTC,CASNEGLVNIQYF
.,TRBV14,TRBJ2-7,.,TGTGCCAGCAGCCGCTCCTACAGGGAGTCCTACGAGCAGTACTTC,CASSRSYRESYEQYF
.,TRBV5-6,TRBJ2-6,.,TGTGCCAGCAGCCCAACAGGGACTGGGGCCAACGTCCTGACTTTC,CASSPTGTGANVLTF
TRBD2,TRBV20-1,TRBJ2-7,.,TGCAGTGCCCCTGGGGAGGGTAATACCTACGAGCAGTACTTC,CSAPGEGNTYEQYF
.,TRBV3-1,TRBJ2-1,few,TGTGCCAGCAGCCAAGTTAAACAGTACAATGAGCAGTTCTTC,CASSQVKQYNEQFF
TRBD1,TRBV24-1,TRBJ2-3,.,TGTGCCACCAGCTCCCCGGGACAGGGGGGTACAGATACGCAGTATTTT,CATSSPGQGGTDTQYF
.,TRBV27,TRBJ2-3,.,TGTGCCAGCAGTCTCGGACTCCCCAGGGATACGCAGTATTTT,CASSLGLPRDTQYF
TRBD2,TRBV9,TRBJ2-3,.,TGTGCCAGCAGCGTAGCGGCTAGCGGGGGGGCCCCAGATACGCAGTATTTT,CASSVAASGGAPDTQYF
.,TRBV11-1,TRBJ2-7,.,TGTGCCAGCAGCTTGAACCCCAGCTCCTACGAGCAGTACTTC,CASSLNPSSYEQYF
.,TRBV5-1,TRBJ2-7,.,TGCGCCAGCACTGAGACAGGAGCTATGTACGAGCAGTACTTC,CASTETGAMYEQYF
.,TRBV5-1,TRBJ2-1,.,TGCGCCAGCAGCCCTGCCTCAGGTATAGAGCAGTTCTTC,CASSPASGIEQFF
.,TRBV28,TRBJ2-7,few,TGTGCCAGCAGTTTCTTTGGGGGGACCCACGAGCAGTACTTC,CASSFFGGTHEQYF
.,TRBV28,TRBJ2-7,few,TGTGCCAGCAACTCACGTAGCGGATACGAGCAGTACTTC,CASNSRSGYEQYF